The 11 T cell receptor beta chains in this list originate from one sample, sequenced in a study of shared clonotypes between healthy human individuals. The assay was immunoSEQ multiplex PCR, and TCRdb's table has in-frame clones only and misses some. Counted here are about 1 million clones, 65% to 75% occurring once; the ten biggest clones make up nearly 1.5%. The specimen sequenced was memory CD4+ T cells sorted from blood. Subset: CD45RA-negative fraction. The receptors shown here come from a man between 18 and 29 years old in good health.

J is TRBJ2-1 and V is TRBV30; 9 nucleotides agree with TRBD1. Looked up from germline, CDR1 is GTSNPN and CDR2 is SVGIG (reference sequence). V trimming: 4 bases; J trimming: 9 bases; junction bases outside the gene matches: 10. The CDR3 is 14 residues long. The CDR3 nucleotides are TGTGCCTGGACCGCCGGGACAGGGAGGAGTGAGCAGTTCTTC. It specifies CAWTAGTGRSEQFF. The full variable domain, in which reference TRBV30 and TRBJ2-1 provide the parts outside the CDR3, is SQTIHQWPATLVQPVGSPLSLECTVEGTSNPNLYWYRQAAGRGLQLLFYSVGIGQISSEVPQNLSASRPQDRQFILSSKKLLLSDSGFYLCAWTAGTGRSEQFFGPGTRLTVL.

This chain joins TRBV5-4 and TRBJ2-2; 7 nucleotides align to TRBD2. Germline CDR1 is SGHNT and CDR2 is YYREEE (reference sequence). The V gene end was trimmed by 2 bases and the J gene end by 2 bases; junction bases not matched to a gene: 6. There are 16 residues in the CDR3. CDR3 residues: CASSFSGMANTGELFF. For the CDR3, the DNA is TGTGCCAGCAGCTTCAGCGGGATGGCCAACACCGGGGAGCTGTTTTTT.

The genes are TRBV5-1 and TRBJ2-1, with 7 nucleotides matching TRBD2. Looked up from germline, CDR1 is SGHRS and CDR2 is YFSETQ. After removal of 4 bases from V and 8 bases from J, the junction contained 12 bases not matched to a gene. This CDR3 region has 15 residues. The CDR3 loop is CASSPTSVTMDEQFF. DNA of the CDR3: TGCGCCAGCAGCCCAACTAGCGTCACAATGGATGAGCAGTTCTTC.

This chain uses TRBV19 with TRBJ2-7, with D perhaps assigned TRBD1 or TRBD2 (5 bases each). The length of the CDR3 is 14 residues. Trimming left V 9 bases short and J 1 base short, with 16 bases between. Germline assignment: CDR1 LNHDA and CDR2 SQIVND (reference sequence). The CDR3 loop is CARGRPHTSYEQYF. CDR3 DNA: TGTGCCAGGGGACGACCGCATACTTCCTACGAGCAGTACTTC.

In this sample, this clone turned up once. The same CDR3 can be traced to other DNA sequences in this sample. This chain uses TRBV5-1 with TRBJ1-6; D gene ambiguous. From germline, CDR1 is SGHRS and CDR2 YFSETQ. V was shortened by 0 bases and J by 7 bases, with 8 bases between the two germline ends. This CDR3 is built from 14 residues. The CDR3 sequence is CASSLGAENSPLHF. The CDR3 DNA reads as TGCGCCAGCAGCTTGGGGGCGGAGAATTCACCCCTCCACTTT.

The chain recombines TRBV7-2 with TRBJ1-5; unclear D gene. The CDR3 is 16 residues long. Per the germline V gene, CDR1 is SGHTA and CDR2 is FQGNSA. V gave up 2 bases and J gave up 2 bases, with 13 bases separating them. The CDR3 here is CASSLIVTLGNQPQHF. The CDR3 nucleotides are TGTGCCAGCAGCTTAATTGTGACATTGGGCAATCAGCCCCAGCATTTT.

This chain connects TRBV30 to TRBJ2-3; the match to TRBD2 covers 10 bases. The germline gives CDR1 GTSNPN, CDR2 SVGIG (reference sequence). The CDR3 is 16 residues long. Trimming at V came to 4 bases and at J to 5 bases, leaving 12 bases not matched to a gene. In nucleotides, the CDR3 is TGTGCCTGGACCCAGGGGCTAGCGGGAGTGGGAGATACGCAGTATTTT. Encoded protein: CAWTQGLAGVGDTQYF.

A note on this clone: The identical CDR3 is also encoded by other nucleotide sequences in the sample. J is TRBJ1-3 and V is TRBV18, with TRBD1 matching 7 bases. The ends lost 3 bases at V and 2 bases at J; junction bases unmatched: 1. CDR3 length: 14 amino acids. CDR1 KGHSH and CDR2 LQKENI come from the germline V gene. CDR3 residues: CASSPGTAGNTIYF. CDR3 sequence (DNA): TGTGCCAGCTCACCCGGGACAGCTGGAAACACCATATATTTT.

The chain has TRBV29-1 and TRBJ2-1, with D uncertain. Looked up from germline, CDR1 is SQVTM and CDR2 is ANQGSEA. This CDR3 spans 11 amino acids. Between the trimmed V and J ends, which lost 4 bases and 12 bases, there was a span of 13 bases. This CDR3 is CSVVLGLGQFF. Here the CDR3 DNA reads TGCAGCGTTGTATTAGGGTTAGGGCAGTTCTTC.

The table lists this clone with a count of one. The rearrangement uses TRBV30 and TRBJ2-7, with 9 nucleotides matching TRBD1. Looked up from germline, CDR1 is GTSNPN and CDR2 is SVGIG (reference sequence). This CDR3 has 16 amino acids. Germline trimming cut 2 bases from V and 2 bases from J; bases unmatched to any gene: 10. CDR3 sequence: CAWSPPVGTGPYEQYF. CDR3 DNA: TGTGCCTGGAGTCCCCCGGTGGGGACAGGGCCCTACGAGCAGTACTTC.

The gene calls are TRBV12-5 and TRBJ1-2, with D tentatively TRBD1 (5 bases). Deletions cut 1 base from V and 6 bases from J, with 12 bases between. Per germline, CDR1 LGHNT and CDR2 FRNRAP. The CDR3 has 14 amino acids. The CDR3 bases are TGTGCTAGTGGTTTGGACAGGCCCGTCGATGGCTACACCTTC. This translates into CASGLDRPVDGYTF.